This TCR beta chain was recovered during a study of identical twins. Study-wide points: Fewer insertions marked abundant cord blood beta clonotypes; young adult naive trended weakly, memory not at all.

As to this clonotype: The antigen remains unidentified.

The J segment lost 3 bases and the V segment lost 2 bases, leaving 12 bases of the junction unmatched. This CDR3 is 17 amino acids long. Germline CDR1 is DFQATT and CDR2 is SNEGSKA (reference sequence). TCRdb re-analysed the 5' RACE reads in MiXCR, keeping a single row per CDR3 protein. The sample records 500,000 to 650,000 distinct CDR3 sequences, 7.1% being singletons. These data were also reused for a study on yellow fever vaccine responses in identical twins.

The sequence was collected from a woman aged 18-29 years in good health. This chain uses TRBV20-1 with TRBJ2-7, with 11 bases identical to TRBD2. Sequenced sample: PBMCs. The CDR3 DNA follows: TGCAGTGCTAGACCCCCTCTAACTAGCGGGAGAATCTACGAGCAGTACTTC. Encoded protein: CSARPPLTSGRIYEQYF.